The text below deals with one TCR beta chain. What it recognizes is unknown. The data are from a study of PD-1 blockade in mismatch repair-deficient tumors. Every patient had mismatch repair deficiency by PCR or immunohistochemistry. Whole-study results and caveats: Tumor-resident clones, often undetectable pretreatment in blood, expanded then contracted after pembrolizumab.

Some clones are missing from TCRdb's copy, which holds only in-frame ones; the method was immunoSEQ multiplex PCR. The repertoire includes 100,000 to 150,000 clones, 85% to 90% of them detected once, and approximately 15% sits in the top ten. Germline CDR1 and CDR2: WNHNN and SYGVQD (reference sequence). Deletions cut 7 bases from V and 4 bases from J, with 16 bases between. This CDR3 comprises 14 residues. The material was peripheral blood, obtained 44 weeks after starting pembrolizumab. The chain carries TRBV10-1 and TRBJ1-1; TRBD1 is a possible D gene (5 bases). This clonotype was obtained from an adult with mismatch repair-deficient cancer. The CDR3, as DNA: TGCGCCAGCAAACCGGGGCCGGGGGGCACTGAAGCTTTCTTT. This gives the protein CASKPGPGGTEAFF.